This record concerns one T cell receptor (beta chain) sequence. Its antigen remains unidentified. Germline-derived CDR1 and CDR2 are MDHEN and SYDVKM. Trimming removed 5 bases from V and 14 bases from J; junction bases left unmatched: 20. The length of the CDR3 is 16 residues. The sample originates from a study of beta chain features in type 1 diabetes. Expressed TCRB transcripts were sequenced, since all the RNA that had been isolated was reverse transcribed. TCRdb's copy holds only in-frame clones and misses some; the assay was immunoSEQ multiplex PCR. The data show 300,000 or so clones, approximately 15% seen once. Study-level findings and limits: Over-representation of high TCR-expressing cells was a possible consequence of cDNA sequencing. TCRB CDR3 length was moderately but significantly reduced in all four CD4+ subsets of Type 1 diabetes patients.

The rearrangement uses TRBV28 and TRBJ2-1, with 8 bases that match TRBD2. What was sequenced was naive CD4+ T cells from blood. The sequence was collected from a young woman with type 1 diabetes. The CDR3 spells CASSHTGLGERVVEFF. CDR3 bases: TGTGCCAGCAGTCATACGGGACTAGGGGAGAGGGTGGTGGAGTTCTTC.